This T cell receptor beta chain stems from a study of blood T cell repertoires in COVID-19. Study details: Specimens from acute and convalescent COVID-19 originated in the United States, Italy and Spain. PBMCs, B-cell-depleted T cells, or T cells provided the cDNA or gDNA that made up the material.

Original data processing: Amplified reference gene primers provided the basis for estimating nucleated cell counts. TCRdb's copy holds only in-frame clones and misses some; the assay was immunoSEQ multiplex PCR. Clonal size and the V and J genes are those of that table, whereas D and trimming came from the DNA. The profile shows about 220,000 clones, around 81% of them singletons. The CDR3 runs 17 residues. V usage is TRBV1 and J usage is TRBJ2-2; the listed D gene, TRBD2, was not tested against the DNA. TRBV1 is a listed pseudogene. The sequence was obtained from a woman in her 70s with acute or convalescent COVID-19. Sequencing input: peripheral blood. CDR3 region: CTSSQDGRSGRTGELFF. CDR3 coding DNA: TGCACCAGCAGCCAAGATGGCCGGTCCGGGAGAACCGGGGAGCTGTTTTTT.